The 28 T cell receptor beta chains given below trace back to one sample, sequenced in a study of T-cell memory formation after mild COVID-19. TCRdb re-called the 5' RACE reads through MiXCR, storing one row per CDR3 protein. This table holds about 84,000 distinct CDR3 sequences, approximately 15% found once. Input material: PBMCs or a T cell subset sorted from them (not recorded which). These receptors were collected from an adult woman who had mild COVID-19 (a few samples of this study predate the infection). Cell type and time point are not known.

The genes are TRBV20-1 and TRBJ2-1, with 12 nucleotides matching TRBD2. After removal of 2 bases from V and 10 bases from J, the junction contained 12 bases not matched to a gene. Germline-derived CDR1 and CDR2 are DFQATT and SNEGSKA (reference sequence). The CDR3 spans 16 residues. The CDR3 nucleotides read TGCAGTGCTAGATCAACAGTCGTCGGACTAGCGGGGGAGCAGTTCTTC. This gives the protein CSARSTVVGLAGEQFF.

V is TRBV27 and J is TRBJ1-1; D is unclear. Germline lookup yields CDR1 MNHEY and CDR2 SMNVEV (reference sequence). The ends were cut back, 0 bases at V and 0 bases at J, with 8 bases in the middle. This CDR3 spans 15 amino acids. The CDR3 DNA reads as TGTGCCAGCAGTTTATCCGTCGGGATGAACACTGAAGCTTTCTTT. It encodes CASSLSVGMNTEAFF.

J is TRBJ2-3 and V is TRBV7-9, with 8 bases that match TRBD2. Germline V gene lookup returns CDR1 SEHNR and CDR2 FQNEAQ (reference sequence). With V trimmed by 3 bases and J by 7 bases, 21 bases remained unmatched. The CDR3 totals 19 residues. CDR3 coding DNA: TGTGCCAGCAGCTTTCCGGTCCCATTGGAAGGACTAGCCTCCAATACGCAGTATTTT. It yields the protein CASSFPVPLEGLASNTQYF.

This clonotype has only a few counts. V gene TRBV24-1 combines with J gene TRBJ2-3; no definite D call. From germline, CDR1 is KGHDR and CDR2 SFDVKD. The CDR3 has 14 amino acids. The V end lost 7 bases, the J end lost 2 bases, and 12 bases lay between the germline ends. In nucleotides, the CDR3 is TGTGCCACCAGCGGGTCACGATACACAGATACGCAGTATTTT. Its protein product is CATSGSRYTDTQYF.

The sample holds a few counts of this clonotype. The chain combines TRBV6-5 with TRBJ2-7, with 8 bases aligning to TRBD2. CDR3 length: 13 amino acids. V gave up 10 bases and J gave up 5 bases; unmatched junction bases: 10. The V gene's germline CDR1 is MNHEY and CDR2 SVGAGI. CDR3 sequence: CATATGGPHEQYF. The DNA of the CDR3 is TGTGCCACCGCGACGGGAGGGCCGCACGAGCAGTACTTC.

The chain recombines TRBV29-1 with TRBJ2-7; the D is unclear. Germline lookup yields CDR1 SQVTM and CDR2 ANQGSEA. V gave up 3 bases and J gave up 0 bases, with 15 bases separating them. The CDR3 is 15 residues long. The CDR3 loop reads CSVEGNTPTSYEQYF. As DNA, the CDR3 is TGCAGCGTTGAGGGGAACACTCCTACCTCCTACGAGCAGTACTTC.

This chain joins TRBV19 and TRBJ2-1; possibly TRBD1 or TRBD2 for D (6 bases each). Germline V lookup: CDR1 LNHDA, CDR2 SQIVND (reference sequence). Deletions cut 3 bases from V and 1 base from J, with 10 bases between. This CDR3 is 15 amino acids long. The DNA for the CDR3 is TGTGCCAGTAGTATCACAGGGAGGTCCTACAATGAGCAGTTCTTC. Amino acid sequence: CASSITGRSYNEQFF.

The gene calls are TRBV9 and TRBJ2-7, with D unresolved. CDR1 and CDR2 (germline): SGDLS, YYNGEE. The CDR3 consists of 15 residues. V lost 0 bases and J lost 3, with 13 bases in between. The CDR3 region is CASSVGGSVIYEQYF. CDR3 in DNA: TGTGCCAGCAGCGTAGGTGGTTCGGTTATCTACGAGCAGTACTTC.

There are a few counts of this clonotype. The rearrangement links TRBV29-1 to TRBJ2-5; D remains unclear. Germline assignment: CDR1 SQVTM and CDR2 ANQGSEA. V shed 1 base and J shed 5 bases, with 8 bases lying between them. The CDR3 has 12 residues. The CDR3: CSVEGDRETQYF. CDR3 DNA: TGCAGCGTTGAAGGGGATCGGGAGACCCAGTACTTC. The full variable domain, in which reference TRBV29-1 and TRBJ2-5 provide the parts outside the CDR3, is SAVISQKPSRDICQRGTSLTIQCQVDSQVTMMFWYRQQPGQSLTLIATANQGSEATYESGFVIDKFPISRPNLTFSTLTVSNMSPEDSSIYLCSVEGDRETQYFGPGTRLLVL.

The rearrangement uses TRBV7-2 and TRBJ2-3, with D perhaps given as TRBD1 or TRBD2 (6 bases each). This CDR3 region has 15 residues. Germline values: CDR1 SGHTA, CDR2 FQGNSA. Trimming removed 4 bases at V and 1 base at J, with 12 bases between. The CDR3 region is CASSSVGGRTDTQYF. DNA for the CDR3: TGTGCCAGCAGCTCGGTAGGGGGGCGCACAGATACGCAGTATTTT.

This clonotype was observed a handful of times. This sequence joins TRBV5-5 and TRBJ1-1; 8 bases agree with TRBD1. Trimming removed 3 bases from V and 3 bases from J; junction bases left unmatched: 16. The CDR3 sequence is 18 residues long. Germline loops: CDR1 SGHKS, CDR2 YYEKEE (reference sequence). The CDR3 region has the DNA TGTGCCAGCAGCTCCGCTGGGGGCAGGGGGCTGGCTGACACTGAAGCTTTCTTT. Translation: CASSSAGGRGLADTEAFF.

This clonotype was recorded at least ten times. V gene TRBV5-1 combines with J gene TRBJ2-5; 8 nucleotides align to TRBD2. The CDR3 loop spans 16 amino acids. Germline V CDR1 and CDR2: SGHRS, YFSETQ. Trimming cost V 4 bases and J 0 bases; bases outside gene matches: 8. The CDR3 bases are TGCGCCAGCAGCACCCTCGTCGGGGGGGACCAAGAGACCCAGTACTTC. This sequence encodes CASSTLVGGDQETQYF.

This clonotype was found a few times. The CDR3 sequence is CASSLLYLGQGDQPQHF. The CDR3 DNA reads TGTGCCAGCAGTCTACTATACTTGGGACAGGGTGACCAGCCCCAGCATTTT. V is TRBV27 and J is TRBJ1-5; 9 bases line up with TRBD1. The CDR3 consists of 17 residues. V shed 5 bases and J 7 bases; nucleotides not matched to a gene: 15. Germline V lookup: CDR1 MNHEY, CDR2 SMNVEV (reference sequence).

This clonotype came up a few times. The V gene is TRBV20-1, the J gene TRBJ2-7; the match to TRBD2 covers 9 bases. This CDR3 comprises 14 residues. The germline V gene encodes CDR1 DFQATT and CDR2 SNEGSKA (reference sequence). Trimming removed 3 bases from V and 6 bases from J; junction bases left unmatched: 9. CDR3 region: CSASRASGNAEQYF. CDR3 nucleotides: TGCAGTGCTAGTCGGGCTAGCGGGAATGCCGAGCAGTACTTC.

The J gene is TRBJ1-4, the V gene TRBV20-1, with D perhaps matching TRBD1 (6 bases). The CDR3 is made up of 13 amino acids. Germline V CDR1 and CDR2: DFQATT, SNEGSKA (reference sequence). The germline V and J ends were trimmed by 3 bases and 6 bases, with 11 bases remaining between them. The DNA of the CDR3 is TGCAGTGCTAGCTCCGGGACATATGAAAAACTGTTTTTT. Its protein is CSASSGTYEKLFF.

The J gene is TRBJ1-4, the V gene TRBV5-1; the D gene is possibly TRBD1 (6 bases). The CDR3 consists of 13 residues. V shed 0 bases and J shed 8 bases, with 8 bases lying between them. Germline-derived CDR1 and CDR2 are SGHRS and YFSETQ. CDR3 amino acids: CASSLEGEEKLFF. The DNA of the CDR3 is TGCGCCAGCAGCTTGGAGGGGGAGGAAAAACTGTTTTTT.

This clonotype came up many times. The CDR3 DNA reads as TGTGCCAGCAGTTTCGTGCGGGGGGGCTCCAGCACAGATACGCAGTATTTT. Translation gives CASSFVRGGSSTDTQYF. The chain couples TRBV12-3 or TRBV12-4 to TRBJ2-3; 9 nucleotides match TRBD2. The length of the CDR3 is 17 residues. Trimming cost V 3 bases and J 0 bases; bases outside gene matches: 7.

The chain couples TRBV12-3 or TRBV12-4 to TRBJ1-1; a possible D gene is TRBD1 (5 bases). CDR3 length equals 15 residues. V was clipped by 4 bases and J by 3 bases, with 15 bases between them. In DNA form, the CDR3 reads TGTGCCAGCAGTTCCTCAGGGTTGTGGGACACTGAAGCTTTCTTT. It encodes CASSSSGLWDTEAFF.

The rearrangement uses TRBV29-1 and TRBJ2-2, with 9 bases that match TRBD1. The CDR3 length is 14 residues. CDR1 SQVTM and CDR2 ANQGSEA come from the germline V gene. After removal of 6 bases from V and 4 bases from J, the junction contained 6 bases not matched to a gene. This CDR3 reads CSVSGTGTTGELFF. As DNA, the CDR3 is TGCAGCGTGTCCGGGACAGGGACCACCGGGGAGCTGTTTTTT.

The chain couples TRBV27 to TRBJ2-2, with 9 bases aligning to TRBD2. CDR1 is MNHEY and CDR2 is SMNVEV in the germline V gene (reference sequence). The CDR3 spans 15 residues. The ends lost 5 bases at V and 6 bases at J; junction bases unmatched: 7. The CDR3: CASSPGLARPGELFF. CDR3 sequence (DNA): TGTGCCAGCAGTCCGGGACTAGCTCGGCCCGGGGAGCTGTTTTTT.

Only a few counts were recorded for this clonotype. J is TRBJ1-1 and V is TRBV6-6, with a tentative D call TRBD1 (6 bases). Germline lookup yields CDR1 MNHNY and CDR2 SVGAGI (reference sequence). V lost 7 bases and J 3 bases, leaving 18 bases between the germline ends. This CDR3 contains 15 residues. The CDR3 sequence: CASTLTGNEYTEAFF. For the CDR3, the DNA is TGTGCCAGCACCTTAACAGGGAACGAATACACTGAAGCTTTCTTT.

This clonotype has a handful of counts. The V call is TRBV21-1, the J call TRBJ1-2; the D call in the table, TRBD1, was not verified against the DNA. TRBV21-1 is noted as a pseudogene. This CDR3 has 15 residues. In DNA form, the CDR3 reads TGTGCCAGCAGCCTAACGGACAGGGGGCTAAATGGCTACACCTTC. Protein product: CASSLTDRGLNGYTF.

This clonotype was detected a few times. This rearrangement joins TRBV7-9 to TRBJ2-1, with TRBD2 as a possible D gene (7 bases). The V end was cut by 5 bases, the J end by 8 bases, with 22 bases between. The CDR3 totals 16 residues. Germline loops: CDR1 SEHNR, CDR2 FQNEAQ (reference sequence). The CDR3 sequence: CASSALRGDSGDEQFF. For the CDR3, the DNA is TGTGCCAGCAGCGCCCTTCGGGGGGACTCAGGGGATGAGCAGTTCTTC.

In its sample, this clonotype was seen a few times. The gene calls are TRBV3-1 and TRBJ2-5; the match to TRBD2 covers 7 bases. Unmatched junction bases numbered 6, after V lost 7 bases and J lost 4 bases. Germline V CDR1 and CDR2: LGHDT, YNNKEL (reference sequence). There are 13 residues in the CDR3. DNA of the CDR3: TGTGCCAGCACCCCGGGAGGAGCAGAGACCCAGTACTTC. Encoded protein: CASTPGGAETQYF.

This clonotype has more than one count but fewer than ten. Here the CDR3 DNA reads TGTGCCAGCAGCTTGGTGTCCTTTCTTCACGAGCAGTACTTC. Translation gives CASSLVSFLHEQYF. V is TRBV5-6 and J is TRBJ2-7; unclear D gene. Germline lookup yields CDR1 SGHDT and CDR2 YYEEEE. Trimming removed 0 bases from V and 5 bases from J, with 12 bases in between. The CDR3 covers 14 residues.

The CDR3 DNA follows: TGCGCCAGCAGCCTCGTGGACAGGGTTTATGGCTACACCTTC. Its translation: CASSLVDRVYGYTF. This chain joins TRBV5-1 and TRBJ1-2; TRBD1 aligns across 8 bases. Germline assignment: CDR1 SGHRS and CDR2 YFSETQ. The V gene end was trimmed by 4 bases and the J gene end by 5 bases; junction bases not matched to a gene: 7. The CDR3 runs to 14 residues.

This clonotype has at least ten counts. The chain recombines TRBV5-1 with TRBJ2-3; D is undetermined. The V end was cut by 1 base, the J end by 5 bases, with 17 bases between. The CDR3 runs to 16 residues. Looked up from germline, CDR1 is SGHRS and CDR2 is YFSETQ. This CDR3 is CASSLFGRSGVDTQYF. In nucleotides, the CDR3 is TGCGCCAGCAGCTTGTTTGGGCGCTCTGGGGTAGATACGCAGTATTTT.

The chain uses TRBV30 and TRBJ1-4; 9 bases are a match to TRBD1. Trimming at V came to 3 bases and at J to 0 bases, leaving 11 bases not matched to a gene. This CDR3 has 18 residues. Germline assignment: CDR1 GTSNPN and CDR2 SVGIG (reference sequence). In DNA, the CDR3 is TGTGCCTGGAGAACCGGGACAGGGACGGGTGCAACTAATGAAAAACTGTTTTTT. It specifies CAWRTGTGTGATNEKLFF.